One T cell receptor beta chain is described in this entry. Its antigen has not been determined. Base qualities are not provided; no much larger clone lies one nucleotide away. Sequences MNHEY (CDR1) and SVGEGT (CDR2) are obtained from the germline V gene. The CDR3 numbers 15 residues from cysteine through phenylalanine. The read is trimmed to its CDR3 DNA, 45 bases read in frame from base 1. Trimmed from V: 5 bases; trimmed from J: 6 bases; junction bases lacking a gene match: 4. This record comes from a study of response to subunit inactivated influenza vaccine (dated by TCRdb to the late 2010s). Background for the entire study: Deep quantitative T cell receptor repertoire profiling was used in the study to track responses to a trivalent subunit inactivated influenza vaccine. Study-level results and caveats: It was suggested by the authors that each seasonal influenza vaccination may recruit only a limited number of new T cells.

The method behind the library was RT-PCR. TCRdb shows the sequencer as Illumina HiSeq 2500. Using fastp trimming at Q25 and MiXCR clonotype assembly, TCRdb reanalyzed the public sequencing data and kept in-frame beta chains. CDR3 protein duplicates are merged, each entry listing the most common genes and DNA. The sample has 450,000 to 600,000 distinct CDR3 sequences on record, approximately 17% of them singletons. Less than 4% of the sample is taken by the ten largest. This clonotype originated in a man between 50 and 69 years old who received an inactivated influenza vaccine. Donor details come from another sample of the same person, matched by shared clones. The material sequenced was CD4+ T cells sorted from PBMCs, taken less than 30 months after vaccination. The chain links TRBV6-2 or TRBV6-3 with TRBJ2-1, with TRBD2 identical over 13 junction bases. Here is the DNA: TGTGCCAGCAGTCACGGACTAGCGGGAGTCAATGAGCAGTTCTTC. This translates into CASSHGLAGVNEQFF.